The clone carrying this T cell receptor (beta chain) turned up a few times. The antigen is not known. The entry originates in a study of beta chain features in type 1 diabetes. Study-wide results and caveats: For Type 1 diabetes patients, all four CD4+ subsets carried TCRB CDR3s that were moderately but significantly shorter.

Expressed TCRB transcripts got sequenced, as all isolated RNA was reverse transcribed. TCRdb's copy holds only in-frame clones and misses some; the assay was immunoSEQ multiplex PCR. The sample lists approximately 150,000 clones; about 13% were seen once. Germline CDR1 reads SGHNT; CDR2 reads YENEEA. The CDR3 length is 13 residues. Deletions cut 11 bases from V and 4 bases from J, with 17 bases between. Source material: central memory CD4+ T cells from blood. The source is a man aged 18 to 30 with type 1 diabetes. The chain joins TRBV11-3 to TRBJ2-5; tentatively, D is TRBD1 (5 bases). The DNA of the CDR3 is TGTGCCGGCTGGGGCACCACTCGAGAGACCCAGTACTTC. Protein product: CAGWGTTRETQYF.